This T cell receptor (beta chain) stems from a study of technical replicates of blood from four donors. Data came from immunoSEQ multiplex PCR; TCRdb stores just in-frame clones and leaves some out. The sample has tens of thousands of clones, roughly 89% seen once; the top ten hold roughly 0.4%. The germline V and J ends were trimmed by 1 base and 6 bases, with 7 bases remaining between them. Germline V lookup: CDR1 MGHRA, CDR2 YSYEKL. CDR3 length: 12 residues. Sample: T cells isolated from PBMCs. The chain is built from TRBV4-1 and TRBJ2-7; no clear D. This sequence was found in a human donor in good health. Some clones in this sample may be carry-over from other donors' samples. The chain's CDR3 is CASSQVSTEQYF. DNA for the CDR3: TGCGCCAGCAGCCAAGTTAGCACCGAGCAGTACTTC.